This entry concerns a single T cell receptor beta chain. The sample originates from a study of brain T cells in children with intractable seizures. Germline V gene data show CDR1 as MDHEN and CDR2 as SYDVKM. Trimming left V 0 bases short and J 0 bases short, with 5 bases between. There are 15 residues in the CDR3. Here immunoSEQ multiplex PCR was the method, and the copy in TCRdb shows in-frame clones only, minus some. Of fewer than 80,000 clones listed, around 96% are singletons. This specimen was peripheral blood, taken at surgery. The clonotype comes from a boy in the first two years of life with focal cortical dysplasia and intractable seizures. The genes are TRBV28 and TRBJ1-4, with D hard to call. DNA of the CDR3: TGTGCCAGCAGTTTATGGACTGCAACTAATGAAAAACTGTTTTTT. Its protein is CASSLWTATNEKLFF.